Reported below is one T cell receptor (beta chain). The sample comes from a study of blood T cell repertoires in COVID-19. In the study overall: The United States, Italy and Spain were the sources of the acute and convalescent COVID-19 samples. PBMCs, B-cell-depleted T cells, or T cells were the source of the cDNA or gDNA that made up the material.

Some clones are missing from TCRdb's copy, which holds only in-frame ones; the method was immunoSEQ multiplex PCR. The sample has around 93,000 clones, 77% seen once; the top ten hold around 9.4%. The CDR3 runs to 15 residues. Germline V gene lookup returns CDR1 SGHTA and CDR2 FQGNSA. Trimming took 6 bases from V and 1 from J; bases not matched to a gene: 4. This receptor was taken from a woman of 80 years or more with acute or convalescent COVID-19. The chain recombines TRBV7-2 with TRBJ2-1; TRBD2 matches 9 bases. The specimen sequenced was peripheral blood. DNA of the CDR3: TGTGCCAGCAGTACGACTAGCGGTTCCTACAATGAGCAGTTCTTC. This translates into CASSTTSGSYNEQFF.